This T cell receptor beta chain came from a study of molecular identifiers for immune sequencing clone quantification. Regarding the study as a whole: Among about a million naive cells, spiked Jurkat TCR RNA from a single cell was reportedly detectable.

This clonotype was seen repeatedly, ten times or more. Its antigen is not identified. The authors built bulk TCR libraries by previously described methods with listed TCR primers. Using its own MiXCR run on the PCR reads, TCRdb lists one record per CDR3 protein. This table holds 90,000 or so distinct CDR3 sequences, 21% found once. Sorted inputs of about 20,000 to 1,000,000 cells, with 10%, 30% or 50% RNA, yielded naive CD8 libraries. Sorting was used to obtain naive CD8 T cells (CD8+CD4-CCR7+CD45RA+). The sequence was obtained from a human donor in good health. Some libraries in this study had Jurkat cell RNA spiked in. The sequenced material came from naive CD8+ T cells from blood, with Jurkat cell RNA spiked in. The sample's subset: FACS-sorted CD8+CD4-CCR7+CD45RA+ naive T cells.

Here the CDR3 reads CASSVFRDLPDTQYF. The CDR3 DNA reads as TGTGCCAGCAGCGTCTTCAGGGATCTTCCAGATACGCAGTATTTT. The chain has TRBV9 and TRBJ2-3; D perhaps matches TRBD1 (5 bases). Trimming stripped 2 bases from V and 4 bases from J, with 14 bases between. Germline CDR1 is SGDLS and CDR2 is YYNGEE. CDR3 length: 15 residues.